In its sample, the clone carrying this T cell receptor (beta chain) was seen many times. Its antigen is as yet unknown. The germline V gene encodes CDR1 MGHDK and CDR2 SYGVNS. This CDR3 is 13 amino acids long. Trimming left V 3 bases short and J 5 bases short, with 10 bases between. The unsorted libraries were prepared from 2 million PBMCs (stored at -80 C). A single record per CDR3 protein comes from TCRdb applying MiXCR to the 5' RACE reads. Of tens of thousands of distinct CDR3 sequences listed, about 9% are singletons. The source of the sample is a study of neurological immune-mediated disorders. Study outcomes and limitations: Multiple sclerosis was found to have the least TCR clonal expansion, below healthy controls, and HTLV-1-associated myelopathy the most.

The clonotype was recovered from a man aged 45-65 years in good health. Sequencing was performed on PBMCs. This chain connects TRBV25-1 to TRBJ2-5; D possibly matches TRBD1 or TRBD2 (5 bases each). CDR3 sequence reads: CASSEGVTETQYF. DNA of the CDR3: TGTGCCAGCAGTGAGGGGGTTACGGAGACCCAGTACTTC.